This T cell receptor (beta chain) was identified in a study of cytomegalovirus exposure and HLA in healthy donors (TCRdb year 2017). Some background on the complete study: In an earlier analysis of approximately 640 of the donors, around 290 Gb of sequence data and 117 million unique TCR beta sequences from roughly 190 million T cells were reported. An early release that covered more than 550 HLA-typed donors contained around 300 gigabases of sequencing data and 75 million to 100 million unique TCR sequences. Of the 350 to 450 genotyped donors, less than 90% were placed in the genetic ancestry cluster associated with self-reported Caucasian donors. The study was designed to test whether signatures of past pathogen exposure could be identified by cataloging public T cell receptors. The study profiled the T cell repertoires of fewer than 850 subjects by immunosequencing and related them to cytomegalovirus serostatus. A separate validation cohort of roughly 110 different subjects was used in addition to the approximately 640-subject first cohort. To predict cytomegalovirus infection status, the study combined high-throughput TCR immunosequencing, statistical association of individual TCRs with disease status, and machine learning. A later analysis re-analyzed previously published TCR beta repertoires from 660 or so donors and added high-resolution HLA genotyping to study TCR occurrence patterns. In the later analysis, no new phenotypic data were used to find candidate immune exposures; instead, reliance was placed on TCR beta sequences and their occurrence across donors. In an earlier analysis of more than 550 of the donors, high-throughput TCR beta sequencing was used to judge whether each TCR beta V gene segment behaved as functional or pseudogenic. Donor age, sex, ethnicity and CMV serostatus were compiled alongside the repertoire data. A later genetic analysis used genome-wide SNP genotypes for about 60% of the roughly 670 donors, treating that subset as a discovery cohort. All discovery cohort repertoires had been generated on a single sequencing platform. HLA typing covered class I and class II loci at four-digit resolution. Typing coverage varied by locus: roughly 620-640 donors for A, B, C, DRB1 and DQB1; 500 to 550 for DQA1; around 570 for DPA1; around 450 for DPB1. About five DR-DQ haplotypes were handled as single units for association and clustering, since linkage in the cohort was strong. Among roughly 400 genotyped donors of the cohort, an average of around 240,000 unique TCR beta nucleotide sequences were sequenced per donor, around a sixth of them non-productive. Broad study findings and their caveats: Across donors, most TCR sequences were observed very rarely, whereas some public TCRs were present in many individuals. Some IMGT-functional V segments, including TRBV6-2 and TRBV6-3, could not be told apart with the 87-base-pair reads, so those segments were excluded. For the cohort, immune exposure information was limited to CMV serostatus. A later analysis found that TCR association rates varied across HLA loci, with DRB1 alleles showing the most associated TCRs and HLA-C alleles the fewest. Linkage disequilibrium might explain the correlated functional status among segregating V segments, but an unknown experimental factor could not be ruled out. A further reported finding was that TCR beta sequences accurately predicted the HLA-A and HLA-B alleles for most subjects in the first cohort. Assigning TCR associations to individual alleles was difficult when HLA alleles, especially DR and DQ, strongly co-occurred. V-gene and J-gene trimming of TCR beta chains was associated with a missense DCLRE1C variant in a later genetic analysis, and the association was replicated in an independent cohort. The presence/absence analyses assumed that sequencing depth was roughly uniform across donors, and that assumption may not be true. Because counts were too low, around 18 rarely observed V segments, including chromosome 9 orphons, were left out of the earlier analysis of about 620 of the donors. An earlier analysis of approximately 600 of the donors showed that most TCR beta V segments appeared in productive rearrangements either about 87% or about 30% of the time, which broadly matched IMGT annotations. A cluster of highly shared sequence variants was judged likely to be a technical artifact of the sequencing pipeline. In vitro tests confirmed that three of the cytomegalovirus-associated TCR beta chains recognize cytomegalovirus antigens. The authors suggested that the approach could potentially be generalized to other disease states and immunological phenotypes. The study gave a list of more than 150 TCR beta chains associated with cytomegalovirus. A later analysis associated about 18,000 TCR beta sequences with specific HLA alleles at a false discovery rate of 0.05. Most CMV-associated TCR beta chains appeared to be HLA-restricted in a later analysis, and the HLA associations seemed to be driven largely by CMV exposure. In a later analysis, HLA-associated TCR beta chains showed more clonal expansion and lower generation probabilities than non-associated chains that were equally common. A later analysis reported that several top co-occurrence clusters appeared linked to parvovirus B19, influenza, CMV and Epstein-Barr virus. Compared with the approximately 600-donor mean, donors in an Asian-associated ancestry cluster had fewer N-insertions in productive TCRs, according to a later genetic analysis. Because HLA typing was unavailable for some donors at each locus, only the typed subset was used in association tests. The classifier was reported to diagnose cytomegalovirus status with high specificity and sensitivity in both the original cohort and the validation cohort. Only TCR beta chains were sequenced in this cohort, and the absence of alpha or paired-chain data limited detectable features.

Worth noting for this clone: This clone's antigen is unknown. No much larger clone exists at a distance of one base, and base qualities are not known.

The cohort consisted of some 670 healthy bone marrow donors. At the time of sampling, every cohort member was nominally healthy, though immune exposures that went unrecorded were likely present. The donor tested CMV seronegative, placing the donor among the roughly 340 seronegative members of the cohort. Each donor provided a peripheral blood sample, and peripheral blood mononuclear cells were used for TCR beta sequencing. The Qiagen DNeasy Blood Extraction Kit was used to extract genomic DNA from the blood cell samples. V is cut back by 0 bases and J by 8 bases, with 5 bases in the junction unmatched. The CDR3 runs 15 residues from the cysteine to the phenylalanine. Of the read, only the CDR3 DNA is kept; its 45 bases are in frame from base 1. From a lookup of the germline V gene, CDR1 and CDR2 are SGHDT and YYEEEE. Library generation was performed with the immunoSEQ multiplex PCR assay. The multiplex PCR relied on a mix of 60 forward primers for TCR Vbeta segments and 13 reverse primers for TCR Jbeta segments. Amplification of the CDR3 region of rearranged TCR beta genes was performed with a multiplex PCR assay on genomic DNA. The amplified TCR beta libraries were sequenced on the Illumina HiSeq System as 87-base-pair reads. Under the source paper's analysis protocol: A later analysis tallied 75 million to 85 million unique TCR beta chains across the 610 or so repertoires, and approximately 12 million of those chains were shared by two or more donors. A nearest-neighbor algorithm error-corrected the raw reads and collapsed the reads into unique sequences, merging closely related sequences to remove PCR and sequencing errors. V, D and J gene segments were assigned by aligning CDR3 sequences to IMGT reference sequences. For a sequence to be retained, at least a six-nucleotide match to both a V gene segment and a J gene segment was required. A rearrangement counted as productive if the CDR3 had no stop codons and remained in frame with V and J, and every other rearrangement counted as non-productive. CDR3 was defined by IMGT convention, running from the second conserved V-encoded cysteine to the conserved J-encoded phenylalanine. In an earlier analysis of roughly 610 of the donors, sequences lacking an unambiguous match to a single V gene segment were excluded. An earlier analysis of approximately 590 of the donors classified V segments as functional when productive rearrangements were above 56.7% and as segregating when the standard deviation between donors was above 5%. A statistical classification framework was built to diagnose cytomegalovirus status from the catalog of TCR beta chain sequences. In a later analysis, V and J genes were assigned by comparing TCR nucleotide sequences against IMGT/GENE-DB human TR gene sequences. In a later analysis, CDR3 sequences and most-parsimonious VDJ recombination scenarios were assigned using the TCRdist pipeline. A later analysis defined each TCR beta chain by its CDR3 amino acid sequence plus V-gene family, and excluded reads lacking a unique V-gene family. A later analysis removed over 500 highly shared, low-generation-probability nucleotide sequences to deal with suspected cross-contamination and a sequencing artifact. A later analysis calculated a clonal expansion index for each public chain from normalized within-repertoire ranks of inferred template counts. Generation probabilities in a later analysis came from a VDJ recombination model fitted to out-of-frame rearrangements, and those results were checked against IGoR. Hypergeometric tests were used in a later analysis to score TCR-TCR, TCR-HLA and TCR-CMV co-occurrence, with a repertoire-size bias correction applied to the TCR pairs. A later analysis estimated false discovery rates by permuting HLA or CMV assignments 20 times. In a later analysis, co-occurring TCRs were grouped with DBSCAN, and TCRdist sequence similarity was added when clustering was performed within HLA-allele-positive subsets. Repertoires with fewer than 30,000 or more than 120,000 public chains, plus five repertoires with anomalous nucleotide sharing, were excluded from co-occurrence clustering. Here the immuneACCESS table is served through TCRdb, limited to in-frame sequences with V and J called. Missing clones are a known gap in these copies; in checked studies unresolved V genes cover under half, and the rest lacks a known reason. V and J calls and clone size are those listed in that table; D and trimming were worked out from the DNA. The sample has under 200,000 clones on record, around 80% of them singletons. The top ten clonotypes cover roughly 0.5% of the sample.

The V and J segments used are TRBV5-6 and TRBJ1-2, with 12 bases matching TRBD1. The receptor's source is a woman in her forties or fifties in good health and CMV-seronegative. The sequenced material came from PBMCs. The base sequence is TGTGCCAGCAGCTTGGCGGGACAGGGGGCCGAAGGCTACACCTTC. Its amino acids are CASSLAGQGAEGYTF.